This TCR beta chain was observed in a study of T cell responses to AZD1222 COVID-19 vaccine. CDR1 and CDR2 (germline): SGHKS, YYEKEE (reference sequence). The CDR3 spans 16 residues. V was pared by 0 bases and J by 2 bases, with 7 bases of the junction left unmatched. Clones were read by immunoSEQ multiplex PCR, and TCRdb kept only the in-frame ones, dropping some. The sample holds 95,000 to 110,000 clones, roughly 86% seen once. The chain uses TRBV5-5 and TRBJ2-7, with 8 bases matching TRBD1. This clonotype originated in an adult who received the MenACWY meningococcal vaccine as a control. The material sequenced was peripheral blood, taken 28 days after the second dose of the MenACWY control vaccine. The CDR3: CASSLAPGGFAYEQYF. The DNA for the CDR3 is TGTGCCAGCAGCTTGGCCCCAGGGGGCTTCGCCTACGAGCAGTACTTC.